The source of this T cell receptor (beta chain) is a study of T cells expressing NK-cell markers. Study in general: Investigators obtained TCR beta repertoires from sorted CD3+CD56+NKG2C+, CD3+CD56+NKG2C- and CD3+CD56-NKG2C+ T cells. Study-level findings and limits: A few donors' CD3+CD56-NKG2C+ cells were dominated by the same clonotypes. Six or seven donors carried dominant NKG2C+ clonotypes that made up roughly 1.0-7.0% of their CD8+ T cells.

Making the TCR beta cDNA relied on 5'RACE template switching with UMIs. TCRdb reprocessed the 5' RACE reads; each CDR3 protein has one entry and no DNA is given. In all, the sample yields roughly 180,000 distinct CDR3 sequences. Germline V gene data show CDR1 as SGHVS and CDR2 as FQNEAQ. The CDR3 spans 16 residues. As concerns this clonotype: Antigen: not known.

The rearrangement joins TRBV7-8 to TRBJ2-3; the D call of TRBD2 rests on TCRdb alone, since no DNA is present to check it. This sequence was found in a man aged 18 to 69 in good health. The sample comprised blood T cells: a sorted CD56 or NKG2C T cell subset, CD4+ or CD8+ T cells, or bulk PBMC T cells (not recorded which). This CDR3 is CASSLAPGGLTDTQYF.